The T cell receptor beta chain described here comes from a study of cytomegalovirus exposure and HLA in healthy donors. Regarding the study as a whole: When the data were analyzed later, several of the most significant clusters appeared to be linked to common viral pathogens. Cytomegalovirus status, reportedly, was diagnosed with high specificity and sensitivity by the classifier. In an earlier analysis, in 540 or so donors, most V segments appeared productive either ~90% or ~30% of the time. In a later analysis, an Asian-associated ancestry cluster reportedly showed fewer N-insertions than the roughly 690-donor mean.

A remark on this clone: Its specificity is unknown.

The germline V gene has CDR1 SGHTA and CDR2 FQGTGA. CDR3 length: 17 residues. The V segment lost 3 bases and the J segment 2 bases; nucleotides outside the gene matches: 7. 13 Jbeta primers and 60 Vbeta primers were used for the PCR. Libraries were prepared by immunoSEQ multiplex PCR; TCRdb keeps only in-frame clonotypes and omits some of them. The sample lists under 200,000 clones; roughly 73% were seen once. The clonotype originates from a young woman in good health and CMV-seronegative. The gene calls are TRBV7-3 and TRBJ2-6; 7 bases match TRBD2. Specimen: PBMCs. CDR3 bases: TGTGCCAGCAGCTTTATGGGGGGGGTAGCTGGGGCCAACGTCCTGACTTTC. It specifies CASSFMGGVAGANVLTF. The variable domain in full, with the rest retrieved from reference TRBV7-3 and TRBJ2-6, is GAGVSQTPSNKVTEKGKYVELRCDPISGHTALYWYRQSLGQGPEFLIYFQGTGAADDSGLPNDRFFAVRPEGSVSTLKIQRTERGDSAVYLCASSFMGGVAGANVLTFGAGSRLTVL.